The present T cell receptor (beta chain) was sequenced within a study of blood T cell repertoires in COVID-19. Overall study: Samples taken during acute and convalescent COVID-19 were collected in the United States, Italy and Spain. Sample material is recorded as cDNA or gDNA derived from T cells, B-cell-depleted T cells, or PBMCs.

CDR1 and CDR2 from the germline V gene are SGDLS and YYNGEE. The CDR3 consists of 16 residues. With V trimmed by 1 base and J by 5 bases, 9 bases remained unmatched. As processed by the authors: By means of reference gene primer amplification, nucleated cell counts were estimated. Some clones are missing from TCRdb's copy, which holds only in-frame ones; the method was immunoSEQ multiplex PCR. The DNA gave D and trimming, while V, J and clone size come from that table. The sample lists 390,000 or so clones; almost 90% were seen once. Sequencing was carried out using peripheral blood. The V and J genes are TRBV9 and TRBJ2-1, with 7 bases matching TRBD2. This receptor was obtained from a man younger than 35 with active or convalescent COVID-19. Here the CDR3 reads CASSVYPGGENNEQFF. DNA for the CDR3: TGTGCCAGCAGCGTATATCCGGGAGGCGAAAACAATGAGCAGTTCTTC.